This is a list of T cell receptor beta chains from one sample in a study of beta chain features in type 1 diabetes. The table came from immunoSEQ multiplex PCR; TCRdb's copy has only in-frame clones and leaves some out. The sample includes more than 95,000 clones, roughly a sixth of them seen just once. The specimen sequenced was central memory CD4+ T cells from blood. All receptors come from a man aged 18 to 30 with type 1 diabetes. Each CDR3 is given with its conserved first and last residue. Fields, in order: D gene, V gene, J gene, clone size, CDR3 protein, CDR3 DNA. The D gene is left open where the match is weak. Clone size is stated in some rows and not others, as once, few, many or a class when expanded.

>TRBD1|TRBV29-1|TRBJ2-4|few
CSVEDYRGPNIQYF
TGCAGCGTTGAAGATTACAGGGGGCCGAACATTCAGTACTTC
>.|TRBV6-5|TRBJ2-7|few
CASSYSILGIYEQYF
TGTGCCAGCAGTTACTCGATTTTGGGAATCTACGAGCAGTACTTC
>TRBD2|TRBV30|TRBJ2-7|.
CAWSVLAGGPSEQYF
TGTGCCTGGAGTGTCCTAGCGGGGGGGCCTTCCGAGCAGTACTTC
>.|TRBV11-2|TRBJ2-1|few
CASSLARGEQFF
TGTGCCAGCAGCTTAGCGAGAGGTGAGCAGTTCTTC
>.|TRBV2|TRBJ2-7|few
CASSDGGIPEQYF
TGTGCCAGCAGTGACGGCGGGATCCCCGAGCAGTACTTC
>.|TRBV20-1|TRBJ1-2|few
CSAGGYTF
TGCAGTGCTGGGGGCTACACCTTC
>.|TRBV7-8|TRBJ2-3|few
CASSLDGGRTDTQYF
TGTGCCAGCAGCTTAGACGGGGGGCGCACAGATACGCAGTATTTT
>.|TRBV9|TRBJ2-7|.
CASSVGREARQYF
TGTGCCAGCAGCGTAGGCAGGGAGGCCCGGCAGTACTTC
>.|TRBV2|TRBJ1-4|.
CASSGDEKLFF
TGTGCCAGCAGTGGAGATGAAAAACTGTTTTTT
>.|TRBV18|TRBJ1-5|few
CASSTGNGEAQHF
TGTGCCAGCTCCACAGGGAATGGTGAGGCCCAGCATTTT
>.|TRBV5-4|TRBJ2-3|.
CASSLDFSSTDTQYF
TGTGCCAGCAGCTTGGACTTCTCGAGCACAGATACGCAGTATTTT
>.|TRBV10-3|TRBJ1-4|.
CATTPGPNNEKLFF
TGTGCCACCACCCCGGGACCGAATAATGAAAAACTGTTTTTT
>.|TRBV2|TRBJ1-5|.
CASSGQDSGQPQHF
TGTGCCAGCAGTGGACAGGATTCGGGGCAGCCCCAGCATTTT
>.|TRBV29-1|TRBJ2-7|few
CSVRSPKTGGYYEQYF
TGCAGCGTTCGGAGCCCAAAGACCGGGGGATACTACGAGCAGTACTTC
>TRBD1|TRBV6-5|TRBJ2-7|.
CASSYGQGAYEQYF
TGTGCCAGCAGTTACGGGCAGGGGGCCTACGAGCAGTACTTC
>TRBD2|TRBV4-2|TRBJ2-7|many
CASSQPIGGAGPYEQYF
TGTGCCAGCAGCCAACCCATCGGGGGAGCGGGGCCCTACGAGCAGTACTTC
>.|TRBV5-8|TRBJ1-1|few
CASSPAPYTEAFF
TGTGCCAGCAGCCCGGCACCGTACACTGAAGCTTTCTTT
>TRBD1|TRBV18|TRBJ1-1|.
CASSQDRGYTEAFF
TGTGCCAGCTCGCAAGACAGGGGGTACACTGAAGCTTTCTTT
>.|TRBV5-1|TRBJ1-2|.
CASSPTGPATLTNYGYTF
TGCGCCAGCAGCCCTACGGGGCCCGCCACCCTCACTAACTATGGCTACACCTTC
>.|TRBV6-5|TRBJ2-7|.
CASSPDGLYEQYF
TGTGCCAGCAGTCCGGACGGGCTCTACGAGCAGTACTTC
>TRBD1|TRBV28|TRBJ2-6|.
CASTTGAAGANVLTF
TGTGCCAGCACCACAGGGGCAGCTGGGGCCAACGTCCTGACTTTC
>.|TRBV20-1|TRBJ2-1|few
CSASGPNEQFF
TGCAGTGCTAGTGGCCCCAATGAGCAGTTCTTC
>.|TRBV7-2|TRBJ2-3|.
CASSLGSSSGSTDTQYF
TGTGCCAGCAGCTTAGGGTCGAGCAGCGGTAGCACAGATACGCAGTATTTT
>.|TRBV6-1|TRBJ2-6|.
CASTPGNGANVLTF
TGTGCCAGCACCCCAGGGAACGGGGCCAACGTCCTGACTTTC